This T cell receptor (beta chain) appears in the sequencing data of a study of CD8+CD57+ T cells in acquired aplastic anemia. On the study more broadly: Across the sorted CD4+ and CD8+ cells, DNA amounts averaged 3.2 ug.

To note about this clonotype: The antigen remains unidentified. The CDR3 carries no conserved terminal phenylalanine or tryptophan, so it likely arises from a read error.

The V gene's germline CDR1 is LGHDT and CDR2 YNNKEL (reference sequence). This CDR3 region has 14 residues. V lost 1 base, J lost 7 bases, and 10 bases lay in between. Genomic DNA templated the TCR beta VDJ and CDR3 profiling. In TCRdb, the reads were re-called with MiXCR into one record per CDR3 protein. The table has roughly 180,000 distinct CDR3 sequences, over 60% seen once. Overall study results and limits: Patients and controls were not found to differ significantly in CD8+ Simpson's diversity. In common between the patients and the controls were around 29 CD8+ CDR3 sequences.

The chain joins TRBV3-1 to TRBJ2-2; a possible D gene is TRBD2 (5 bases). Sequences were obtained from sorted CD4+, CD8+, or CD8+CD57+ T cells (not recorded which) from PBMCs. This sequence was found in a human donor with severe aplastic anemia or a healthy control (not recorded which). The CDR3 DNA is TGTGCCAGCAGCCAAGTGAGGGTAATCGGGGAGCTGTTTCTT. Amino acids: CASSQVRVIGELFL.